This T cell receptor beta chain appears in the sequencing data of a study of blood T cell repertoires in COVID-19. Germline CDR1 is SNHLY and CDR2 is FYNNEI. The V and J ends lost 5 bases and 4 bases respectively, with 15 bases between them. This CDR3 has 14 amino acids. Study members were between about 18 and 95 years old and lived in approximately 25 US regions. Participant-reported clinical history was the basis for cohort assignment. Cohort 3 donors counted as recovered after two negative PCRs, clearance, or resolved symptoms. TCRdb's table, derived via immunoSEQ multiplex PCR, lists solely in-frame clones and lacks some. Of 180,000 or so clones detected, over 75% appear once; the ten largest clones hold about 10%.

This sequence was found in a man aged 50-59 years who had recovered from COVID-19. Sequenced: PBMCs or T cells enriched from blood (not recorded which). This sequence joins TRBV2 and TRBJ2-7; D is possibly TRBD2 (6 bases). DNA of the CDR3: TGTGCCAGCAGTTCCCCGGGACTTCTGTACGAGCAGTACTTC. Amino acid sequence: CASSSPGLLYEQYF.